Shown below are 3 T cell receptor beta chains from a single sample sequenced in a study of CD8 T cells in ankylosing spondylitis (dated by TCRdb to the late 2010s). Library construction relied on 5' RACE. The data were produced on an Illumina HiSeq 2500. The raw public data were reprocessed by TCRdb itself: fastp quality trimming at Q25, MiXCR clonotype calling, in-frame beta chains only. Rows are unified per CDR3 protein, each entry keeping the most common DNA and genes. Recorded for this sample are 380,000 or so distinct CDR3 sequences; 20% of them occurred a single time. Around 12% of the sample rests with the top ten. Material for sequencing was blood, either unsorted or a sorted T cell fraction (not recorded which). These receptors came from a male donor with ankylosing spondylitis or in good health (not recorded which).

The sample holds a few counts of this clonotype. The junction departs from the called germline gene at one end, perhaps through a read error. The chain uses TRBV20-1 and TRBJ1-1, with D possibly matching TRBD1 (5 bases). Germline V gene lookup returns CDR1 DFQATT and CDR2 SNEGSKA (reference sequence). The CDR3 runs to 10 residues. This chain's CDR3 is CSARTSWGSF. The CDR3 DNA is TGCAGTGCTAGAACGAGTTGGGGCAGCTTT.

This clonotype was observed at least ten times. In DNA form, the CDR3 reads TGTGCCAGCAGTTTTAGCGGGGTCTCCTACGAGCAGTACTTC. Encoded protein: CASSFSGVSYEQYF. The chain combines TRBV12-3 or TRBV12-4 with TRBJ2-7; 8 nucleotides match TRBD2. The CDR3 spans 14 residues. J was trimmed by 0 bases and V by 3 bases; bases with no gene match: 1.

J is TRBJ2-7 and V is TRBV10-3; D remains ambiguous. Per the germline V gene, CDR1 is ENHRY and CDR2 is SYGVKD. V was shortened by 5 bases and J by 0 bases, with 8 bases between the two germline ends. The CDR3 extends over 13 amino acids. This chain's CDR3 is CAISPDASYEQYF. DNA for the CDR3: TGTGCCATCAGTCCCGACGCCTCCTACGAGCAGTACTTC.